The 21 T cell receptor beta chains below all came from one sample that was sequenced in a study of breast tumors, draining lymph nodes, adjacent tissues. TCRdb reanalysed the multiplex PCR reads using MiXCR and keeps one entry per CDR3 protein. The sample has some 230,000 distinct CDR3 sequences, 34% seen once. Samples came from axillary lymph nodes draining the breast cancer. Material: axillary lymph node tissue. These receptor sequences come from a female donor with breast cancer. Some clones in this sample may be carry-over from other donors' samples.

This clonotype appeared a few times. A read error may be the cause here, since a much bigger clone is one base away. This chain connects TRBV7-3 to TRBJ1-3; D not certain. The germline V gene has CDR1 SGHTA and CDR2 FQGTGA. This CDR3 has 17 residues. The CDR3 DNA follows: TGTGCCAGCAGCTTGAGTTCAGCTATCAGCTCTGGAAACCCCATATATTTT. Its translation is CASSLSSAISSGNPIYF.

This clonotype was seen at least ten times. This chain uses TRBV4-2 with TRBJ1-2; TRBD1 agrees at 7 bases. Germline-derived CDR1 and CDR2 are LGHNA and YNFKEQ. V gave up 0 bases and J gave up 5 bases; unmatched junction bases: 9. This CDR3 has 16 residues. In nucleotides, the CDR3 is TGTGCCAGCAGCCAAGAAGTGGGGACAGCGTCATATGGCTACACCTTC. Protein: CASSQEVGTASYGYTF.

In its sample, this clonotype was seen many times. V is TRBV7-9 and J is TRBJ2-7, with 8 bases matching TRBD1. With V trimmed by 5 bases and J by 0 bases, 6 bases remained unmatched. This CDR3 is built from 15 residues. Germline CDR1 SEHNR, CDR2 FQNEAQ (reference sequence). CDR3 DNA sequence: TGTGCCAGCAGCCGAGGGGACAGGAACTCCTACGAGCAGTACTTC. Translated: CASSRGDRNSYEQYF.

V usage is TRBV2 and J usage is TRBJ1-1, with D unclear. Trimming left V 5 bases short and J 1 base short, with 8 bases between. The V gene's germline CDR1 is SNHLY and CDR2 FYNNEI. The CDR3 is made up of 13 amino acids. This CDR3 is CASSSEENTEAFF. The CDR3, as DNA: TGTGCCAGCAGTTCGGAGGAGAACACTGAAGCTTTCTTT.

This clonotype showed up many times. This chain uses TRBV19 with TRBJ1-5, with no clear D. The CDR3 is 13 amino acids. Per germline, CDR1 LNHDA and CDR2 SQIVND (reference sequence). The V gene lost 7 bases and the J gene lost 3 bases, with 10 bases spanning the gap. DNA for the CDR3: TGTGCCAGTACTTCGCAAACCAATCAGCCCCAGCATTTT. It codes for CASTSQTNQPQHF. The full variable domain, in which reference TRBV19 and TRBJ1-5 provide the parts outside the CDR3, is DGGITQSPKYLFRKEGQNVTLSCEQNLNHDAMYWYRQDPGQGLRLIYYSQIVNDFQKGDIAEGYSVSREKKESFPLTVTSAQKNPTAFYLCASTSQTNQPQHFGDGTRLSIL.

This clonotype was picked up many times. The gene calls are TRBV9 and TRBJ2-2, with D possibly called TRBD1 or TRBD2 (6 bases each). From germline, CDR1 is SGDLS and CDR2 YYNGEE. The CDR3 covers 15 residues. V was cut by 0 bases and J by 5 bases, with 11 bases left in between. This CDR3 is CASSVALGGTGELFF. The DNA for the CDR3 is TGTGCCAGCAGCGTAGCACTAGGGGGGACCGGGGAGCTGTTTTTT.

This clonotype appeared many times. The J gene is TRBJ1-2, the V gene TRBV6-5; possible D gene TRBD1, 5 bases. Germline lookup yields CDR1 MNHEY and CDR2 SVGAGI. V lost 5 bases to trimming and J lost 5 bases, with 18 bases between them. The CDR3 runs 15 residues. The CDR3 is CASSHAQGRGYGYTF. The CDR3 DNA reads TGTGCCAGCAGTCACGCGCAGGGACGAGGATATGGCTACACCTTC.

This clonotype was seen repeatedly, ten times or more. J is TRBJ1-6 and V is TRBV6-1, with 7 bases fitting TRBD1. Germline assignment: CDR1 MNHNS and CDR2 SASEGT. Trimming cost V 2 bases and J 13 bases; bases outside gene matches: 17. This CDR3 spans 17 amino acids. The CDR3 DNA follows: TGTGCCAGCAGTGAAATAGACAGGGTTGCGAGCAGAGTCCCCCTCCACTTT. It is translated as CASSEIDRVASRVPLHF.

This clonotype was counted between two and nine times. The chain combines TRBV3-1 with TRBJ2-3; 8 bases line up with TRBD2. CDR1 is LGHDT, CDR2 YNNKEL, per germline (reference sequence). The CDR3 covers 15 residues. The V and J ends lost 1 base and 5 bases, in that order; junction bases with no gene match: 5. The CDR3 loop reads CASSQAGGARDTQYF. The CDR3 region has the DNA TGTGCCAGCAGCCAAGCGGGAGGGGCGCGAGATACGCAGTATTTT.

Only a few counts were recorded for this clonotype. The chain couples TRBV28 to TRBJ2-3, with TRBD2 matching 10 bases. The CDR3 extends over 15 amino acids. The J segment lost 6 bases and the V segment lost 4 bases, leaving 7 bases of the junction unmatched. Germline loops: CDR1 MDHEN, CDR2 SYDVKM. CDR3 sequence: CASSSAGGLVDTQYF. In DNA, the CDR3 is TGTGCCAGCAGTTCAGCGGGAGGGTTAGTCGATACGCAGTATTTT.

This clonotype was counted ten times or more. The rearrangement links TRBV9 to TRBJ1-6; TRBD1 is a possible D gene (5 bases). CDR1 is SGDLS, CDR2 YYNGEE, per germline. Trimming took off 4 bases at V and 8 bases at J, with 10 bases between the two ends. CDR3 length: 13 residues. The CDR3 nucleotides are TGTGCCAGCAGCACGGCGGGGGATTCACCCCTCCACTTT. Translated: CASSTAGDSPLHF.

This clonotype was seen many times. The rearrangement uses TRBV5-1 and TRBJ2-1; 7 bases align to TRBD2. With V trimmed by 3 bases and J by 4 bases, 10 bases remained unmatched. This CDR3 has 16 residues. Germline-derived CDR1 and CDR2 are SGHRS and YFSETQ. DNA of the CDR3: TGCGCCAGCAGCTCAGTTCGGCCTAGCGGATACAATGAGCAGTTCTTC. Amino acid sequence: CASSSVRPSGYNEQFF.

This clonotype was seen many times. CDR3 coding DNA: TGTGCCACCACGGGACGGGGTTCCTACAATGAGCAGTTCTTC. It translates to CATTGRGSYNEQFF. The chain carries TRBV24-1 and TRBJ2-1; tentatively, D is TRBD1 or TRBD2 (5 bases each). This CDR3 is built from 14 residues. The germline CDR1 and CDR2 sequences are KGHDR and SFDVKD. V was cut by 8 bases and J by 1 base, with 11 bases left in between.

There are many counts of this clonotype. The rearrangement uses TRBV6-5 and TRBJ1-2; no definite D call. The CDR3 runs 17 residues. The V end lost 0 bases, the J end lost 4 bases, and 18 bases lay between the germline ends. In germline, CDR1 is MNHEY, CDR2 SVGAGI. The CDR3 coding sequence is TGTGCCAGCAGTTACTCGTACCCGTTTACTTCTTTCTATGGCTACACCTTC. Translation gives CASSYSYPFTSFYGYTF.

The sample holds many counts of this clonotype. V and J are TRBV14 and TRBJ2-6, with TRBD1 matching over 9 bases. CDR3 length: 18 amino acids. After removal of 5 bases from V and 2 bases from J, the junction contained 10 bases not matched to a gene. Germline CDR1 SGHDN, CDR2 FVKESK. The CDR3 nucleotides are TGTGCCAGCAGCAGCCGATTAACAGGGGGCGCTGGGGCCAACGTCCTGACTTTC. Translated, it gives CASSSRLTGGAGANVLTF.

This clonotype showed up just a few times. The chain has TRBV15 and TRBJ1-1; TRBD1 matches at 7 bases. V shed 2 bases, J shed 10 bases, and the junction held 4 bases outside the gene matches. Germline-derived CDR1 and CDR2 are LNHNV and YYDKDF (reference sequence). The CDR3 runs 12 residues. The CDR3 loop is CATSRQTGVAFF. As DNA, the CDR3 is TGTGCCACCAGCAGACAAACAGGGGTAGCTTTCTTT.

This clonotype has ten or more counts. The chain recombines TRBV5-6 with TRBJ2-5; 8 nucleotides agree with TRBD1. The CDR3 loop spans 15 amino acids. Germline V lookup: CDR1 SGHDT, CDR2 YYEEEE. The trim removed 2 bases at V and 5 bases at J, leaving 8 bases unmatched. The DNA of the CDR3 is TGTGCCAGCAGCTTAAGGCAGGGGGCGGGGGAGACCCAGTACTTC. It is translated as CASSLRQGAGETQYF.

The chain employs TRBV25-1 and TRBJ2-1, with a possible D match to TRBD2 (6 bases). The germline CDR1 and CDR2 sequences are MGHDK and SYGVNS. V was clipped by 7 bases and J by 6 bases, with 10 bases between them. The CDR3 totals 12 residues. CDR3 in DNA: TGTGCCAGCATTTCGACTAGCAATGAGCAGTTCTTC. Residues: CASISTSNEQFF.

This clonotype has ten or more counts. V and J are TRBV2 and TRBJ1-3; D perhaps matches TRBD1 (5 bases). The length of the CDR3 is 19 residues. Trimming took off 6 bases at V and 4 bases at J, with 28 bases between the two ends. From germline, CDR1 is SNHLY and CDR2 FYNNEI. The CDR3 here is CASRLERLLGAVTGNTIYF. The DNA of the CDR3 is TGTGCCAGCAGATTAGAGAGACTACTAGGGGCCGTAACGGGAAACACCATATATTTT. The full variable domain, in which reference TRBV2 and TRBJ1-3 provide the parts outside the CDR3, is EPEVTQTPSHQVTQMGQEVILRCVPISNHLYFYWYRQILGQKVEFLVSFYNNEISEKSEIFDDQFSVERPDGSNFTLKIRSTKLEDSAMYFCASRLERLLGAVTGNTIYFGEGSWLTVV.

This sequence joins TRBV24-1 and TRBJ2-3; 8 bases align to TRBD2. V lost 6 bases and J lost 11; bases outside the gene matches: 12. CDR1 KGHDR and CDR2 SFDVKD come from the germline V gene. The CDR3 loop spans 14 amino acids. CDR3 protein: CATSSSGRYNEQYF. DNA of the CDR3: TGTGCCACCAGTTCTAGCGGGCGTTACAATGAGCAGTATTTT.

This clonotype was counted between two and nine times. Being one base from a much bigger clone, this may be a read error. Given the absence of the conserved phenylalanine or tryptophan at the CDR3 end, a read error is likely. CDR3 in amino acids: CASRHRVGLAHNEQFS. The DNA for the CDR3 is TGTGCCAGTAGGCACAGGGTGGGACTAGCCCACAATGAGCAGTTCTCC. V usage is TRBV19 and J usage is TRBJ2-1, with TRBD2 matching over 9 bases. CDR1 is LNHDA and CDR2 is SQIVND in the germline V gene (reference sequence). J gave up 5 bases and V 6 bases, and 11 bases lay outside the gene matches. The CDR3 consists of 16 residues.